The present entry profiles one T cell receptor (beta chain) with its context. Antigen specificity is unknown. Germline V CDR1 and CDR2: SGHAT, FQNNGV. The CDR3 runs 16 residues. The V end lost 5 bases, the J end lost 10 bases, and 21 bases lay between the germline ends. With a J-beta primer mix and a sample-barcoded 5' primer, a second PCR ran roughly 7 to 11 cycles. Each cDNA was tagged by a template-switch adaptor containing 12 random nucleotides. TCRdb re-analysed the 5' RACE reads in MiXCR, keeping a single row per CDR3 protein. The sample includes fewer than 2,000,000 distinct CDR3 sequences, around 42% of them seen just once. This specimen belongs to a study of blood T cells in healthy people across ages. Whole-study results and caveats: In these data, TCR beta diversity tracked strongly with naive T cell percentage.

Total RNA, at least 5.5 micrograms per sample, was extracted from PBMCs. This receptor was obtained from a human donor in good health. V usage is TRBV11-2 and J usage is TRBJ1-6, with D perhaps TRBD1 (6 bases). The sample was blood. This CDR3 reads CASSPNQPRGGSPLHF. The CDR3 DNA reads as TGTGCCAGCAGCCCAAATCAACCCAGGGGTGGATCACCCCTCCACTTT.